Presented here are 26 T cell receptor beta chains from one specimen sequenced in a study of early T cells in non-severe SARS-CoV-2 infection. TCRdb ran MiXCR on the 5' RACE reads and lists one entry per CDR3 protein. The table lists 45,000 or so distinct CDR3 sequences, 5.5% to 6.5% of them singletons. Sequencing used whole blood. These receptors came from an adult who was a healthcare worker with PCR-confirmed SARS-CoV-2 infection or an uninfected control (not recorded which).

This clonotype was picked up a small number of times. The chain is built from TRBV6-5 and TRBJ2-6; no clear D. V lost 0 bases and J lost 3, with 6 bases in between. The germline V gene has CDR1 MNHEY and CDR2 SVGAGI. This CDR3 is 15 amino acids long. CDR3 in DNA: TGTGCCAGCAGTTACTCGATGCGTGGGGCCAACGTCCTGACTTTC. Translation gives CASSYSMRGANVLTF.

This clonotype was seen a few times. This chain uses TRBV29-1 with TRBJ2-3, with D unresolved. Per germline, CDR1 SQVTM and CDR2 ANQGSEA. This CDR3 contains 11 residues. V was pared by 7 bases and J by 0 bases, with 5 bases between. DNA of the CDR3: TGCAGCGGAACTAGCACAGATACGCAGTATTTT. This codes for CSGTSTDTQYF.

This chain joins TRBV12-3 or TRBV12-4 and TRBJ2-2, with a possible D match to TRBD1 (5 bases). Trimming stripped 7 bases from V and 1 base from J, with 10 bases between. The CDR3 has 14 amino acids. The CDR3 DNA follows: TGTGCCAGCACCGTGACAGTGAACACCGGGGAGCTGTTTTTT. This sequence encodes CASTVTVNTGELFF.

The rearrangement uses TRBV5-1 and TRBJ2-5; 7 bases line up with TRBD2. Germline assignment: CDR1 SGHRS and CDR2 YFSETQ. Germline trimming cut 4 bases from V and 4 bases from J; bases unmatched to any gene: 16. The CDR3 contains 17 residues. CDR3 sequence reads: CASSLGLGAPSRETQYF. Written as DNA, the CDR3 is TGCGCCAGCAGCCTCGGACTAGGGGCGCCCTCAAGAGAGACCCAGTACTTC.

Within the sample, this clonotype is medium-sized. The chain couples TRBV12-3 or TRBV12-4 to TRBJ2-7; D perhaps matches TRBD2 (6 bases). The CDR3 extends over 14 amino acids. V lost 3 bases and J lost 2, with 11 bases in between. CDR3 in DNA: TGTGCCAGCAGTTTGGAGGGCCCCCCCTACGAGCAGTACTTC. It specifies CASSLEGPPYEQYF.

This clonotype was seen at least ten times. The chain carries TRBV20-1 and TRBJ2-7, with D possibly TRBD1 on 5 matching bases. With 3 bases removed from V and 5 bases from J, the gap between germline ends came to 8 bases. The CDR3 totals 11 residues. Germline CDR1 is DFQATT and CDR2 is SNEGSKA (reference sequence). The CDR3 DNA reads TGCAGTGCTAGTCCAGGGCACGAGCAGTACTTC. This translates into CSASPGHEQYF.

The chain recombines TRBV28 with TRBJ1-1; D not resolved. This CDR3 has 16 residues. Looked up from germline, CDR1 is MDHEN and CDR2 is SYDVKM. V dropped 4 bases and J dropped 6 bases, with 21 bases sitting between them. The CDR3 DNA follows: TGTGCCAGCAGTTCCCTCCTTCTGAGGGTGATCCCTGAAGCTTTCTTT. As protein: CASSSLLLRVIPEAFF.

This clonotype was detected a few times. The rearrangement links TRBV7-9 to TRBJ1-2; possibly TRBD1 for D (6 bases). CDR1 is SEHNR and CDR2 is FQNEAQ in the germline V gene (reference sequence). The CDR3 contains 17 residues. With 5 bases removed from V and 0 bases from J, the gap between germline ends came to 19 bases. In DNA form, the CDR3 reads TGTGCCAGCAGCCGTGCCCAAAGACAGGCCACTAACTATGGCTACACCTTC. It yields the protein CASSRAQRQATNYGYTF.

This clonotype was counted a few times. The CDR3 region is CSVESGQGTEAFF. DNA for the CDR3: TGCAGCGTTGAATCGGGACAGGGGACTGAAGCTTTCTTT. This chain links TRBV29-1 with TRBJ1-1; TRBD1 aligns across 10 bases. Germline CDR1 reads SQVTM; CDR2 reads ANQGSEA. The CDR3 is made up of 13 amino acids. V gave up 2 bases and J gave up 5 bases; unmatched junction bases: 2.

The chain is built from TRBV6-4 and TRBJ2-2; 7 bases match TRBD1. Germline-derived CDR1 and CDR2 are MRHNA and SNTAGT. This CDR3 is 13 amino acids long. V shed 5 bases, J shed 6 bases, and the junction held 3 bases outside the gene matches. In nucleotides, the CDR3 is TGTGCCAGCAGTAGGACAGGCGCCGGGGAGCTGTTTTTT. Translation: CASSRTGAGELFF.

In its sample, this clonotype was seen a few times. This chain uses TRBV7-9 with TRBJ2-5; D ambiguous. Per the germline V gene, CDR1 is SEHNR and CDR2 is FQNEAQ (reference sequence). The CDR3 spans 12 residues. The V end was cut by 2 bases, the J end by 7 bases, with 8 bases between. The CDR3 DNA reads as TGTGCCAGCAGCTTACTCGGTTTGACCCAGTACTTC. Amino acids: CASSLLGLTQYF.

As regards this clonotype: One end of the junction is discordant with germline, which a read error may explain. V and J are TRBV5-5 and TRBJ2-7; D unresolved. Per germline, CDR1 SGHKS and CDR2 YYEKEE (reference sequence). The CDR3 loop spans 12 amino acids. CDR3 coding DNA: TGTGTCAGCAGCACATCGCAGTACGAGCAGTACTTC. Translated, it gives CVSSTSQYEQYF. The variable domain in full, with the rest retrieved from reference TRBV5-5 and TRBJ2-7, is DAGVTQSPTHLIKTRGQQVTLRCSPISGHKSVSWYQQVLGQGPQFIFQYYEKEERGRGNFPDRFSARQFPNYSSELNVNALLLGDSALYLCVSSTSQYEQYFGPGTRLTVT.

There are a few counts of this clonotype. The gene calls are TRBV5-6 and TRBJ2-3; D not certain. V dropped 0 bases and J dropped 4 bases, with 9 bases sitting between them. CDR3 length equals 14 residues. CDR1 and CDR2 (germline): SGHDT, YYEEEE. The DNA of the CDR3 is TGTGCCAGCAGCTTGGGGTCCGGGCCAGATACGCAGTATTTT. Translated, it gives CASSLGSGPDTQYF.

The chain is built from TRBV7-9 and TRBJ2-1; 9 bases fit TRBD2. The CDR3 sequence is 14 residues long. The germline gives CDR1 SEHNR, CDR2 FQNEAQ (reference sequence). V shed 3 bases and J 6 bases; nucleotides not matched to a gene: 3. The CDR3 DNA reads TGTGCCAGCAGCTTGAGCGGGGGGTTCAATGAGCAGTTCTTC. Translation: CASSLSGGFNEQFF.

At least ten counts were recorded for this clonotype. This rearrangement joins TRBV20-1 to TRBJ2-1; possible D gene TRBD2, 6 bases. The CDR3 is 16 residues long. V lost 5 bases, J lost 0 bases, and 17 bases lay in between. The V gene's germline CDR1 is DFQATT and CDR2 SNEGSKA (reference sequence). CDR3: CSAHTRDSLSYNEQFF. The CDR3 DNA is TGCAGTGCTCACACCCGGGACTCCCTCTCCTACAATGAGCAGTTCTTC.

This clonotype was picked up a small number of times. V usage is TRBV28 and J usage is TRBJ2-7, with TRBD1 matching 9 bases. The CDR3 is 13 amino acids. Trimming cost V 3 bases and J 6 bases; bases outside gene matches: 3. Germline CDR1 and CDR2: MDHEN and SYDVKM. For the CDR3, the DNA is TGTGCCAGCAGTTTTGGGACAGGGAGCGAGCAGTACTTC. Translating it yields CASSFGTGSEQYF.

This clonotype showed up many times. The chain joins TRBV6-1 to TRBJ2-7; D is perhaps TRBD1 (5 bases). The CDR3 length is 15 residues. Germline values: CDR1 MNHNS, CDR2 SASEGT. The V end was cut by 0 bases, the J end by 1 base, with 10 bases between. DNA for the CDR3: TGTGCCAGCAGTGAAGCGATGGACACATCCTACGAGCAGTACTTC. It translates to CASSEAMDTSYEQYF.

The chain has TRBV2 and TRBJ1-2; D might be TRBD1 (6 bases). V gave up 5 bases and J gave up 0 bases, with 16 bases separating them. The CDR3 sequence is 16 residues long. CDR1 is SNHLY, CDR2 FYNNEI, per germline. CDR3 in amino acids: CASSHRASGTNYGYTF. CDR3 in DNA: TGTGCCAGCAGTCACAGGGCGTCGGGGACTAACTATGGCTACACCTTC. The variable domain in full, with the rest retrieved from reference TRBV2 and TRBJ1-2, is EPEVTQTPSHQVTQMGQEVILRCVPISNHLYFYWYRQILGQKVEFLVSFYNNEISEKSEIFDDQFSVERPDGSNFTLKIRSTKLEDSAMYFCASSHRASGTNYGYTFGSGTRLTVV.

This sequence joins TRBV28 and TRBJ1-1; perhaps TRBD1 as D (5 bases). Trimming took off 8 bases at V and 2 bases at J, with 18 bases between the two ends. Per the germline V gene, CDR1 is MDHEN and CDR2 is SYDVKM. This CDR3 contains 15 residues. The CDR3 sequence: CASLEGSRLNTEAFF. CDR3 DNA sequence: TGTGCCAGCCTGGAGGGGTCAAGGCTCAACACTGAAGCTTTCTTT.

Many counts were recorded for this clonotype. The rearrangement links TRBV4-3 to TRBJ1-2, with D perhaps TRBD1 (5 bases). This CDR3 is 15 amino acids long. V lost 1 base and J lost 3, with 12 bases in between. Germline CDR1 is LGHNA and CDR2 is YSLEER. The CDR3 DNA reads TGCGCCAGCAGCCAAGTTGTAGGGGACGACTATGGCTACACCTTC. Protein: CASSQVVGDDYGYTF.

This clonotype was recorded at least ten times. This CDR3 is CATSRANEAGELFF. In DNA, the CDR3 is TGTGCCACCAGCAGAGCGAATGAGGCCGGGGAGCTGTTTTTT. The chain is built from TRBV15 and TRBJ2-2; no reliable D call. The germline V gene has CDR1 LNHNV and CDR2 YYDKDF (reference sequence). V was trimmed by 1 base and J by 6 bases, leaving 9 bases between them. The CDR3 contains 14 residues.

This clonotype was seen a few times. V gene TRBV6-1 combines with J gene TRBJ2-5; D ambiguous. The V and J ends lost 1 base and 5 bases respectively, with 11 bases between them. Germline V lookup: CDR1 MNHNS, CDR2 SASEGT. The CDR3 is made up of 14 amino acids. CDR3 DNA sequence: TGTGCCAGCAGTGAAGATCTCTACGGGGAGACCCAGTACTTC. Protein sequence: CASSEDLYGETQYF.

This clonotype was detected many times. The chain employs TRBV20-1 and TRBJ1-5; D uncertain. Trimming removed 0 bases at V and 3 bases at J, with 15 bases between. There are 16 residues in the CDR3. Germline CDR1 is DFQATT and CDR2 is SNEGSKA (reference sequence). The CDR3 reads CSARDPSGRFNQPQHF. DNA for the CDR3: TGCAGTGCTAGAGATCCTAGTGGACGGTTCAATCAGCCCCAGCATTTT.

In this sample, this clonotype turned up a few times. The chain recombines TRBV5-5 with TRBJ2-7; 7 nucleotides align to TRBD2. The CDR3 spans 15 residues. Germline V CDR1 and CDR2: SGHKS, YYEKEE (reference sequence). The V segment lost 4 bases and the J segment 6 bases; nucleotides outside the gene matches: 13. This chain's CDR3 is CASSPGGGVDGEQYF. The CDR3 DNA is TGTGCCAGCAGCCCGGGCGGGGGAGTAGACGGCGAGCAGTACTTC.

Many counts were recorded for this clonotype. The genes are TRBV6-6 and TRBJ1-6; D is perhaps TRBD1 (6 bases). Germline CDR1 MNHNY, CDR2 SVGAGI (reference sequence). Trimming took off 6 bases at V and 6 bases at J, with 18 bases between the two ends. This CDR3 contains 16 residues. CDR3 in DNA: TGTGCCAGCAGCCCGAGGGGGGAGCCCCTTAATTCACCCCTCCACTTT. Amino acids: CASSPRGEPLNSPLHF.

This clonotype has at least ten counts. V gene TRBV5-5 combines with J gene TRBJ2-5; D is tentatively TRBD1 or TRBD2 (6 bases each). CDR3 length: 16 residues. V lost 3 bases and J lost 2, with 17 bases in between. Germline loops: CDR1 SGHKS, CDR2 YYEKEE (reference sequence). The CDR3 region is CASSYTPGAPQETQYF. CDR3 bases: TGTGCCAGCAGCTATACTCCGGGGGCCCCACAAGAGACCCAGTACTTC.